What follows are 7 T cell receptor beta chains derived from one specimen sequenced in a study of cytomegalovirus exposure and HLA in healthy donors. The assay was immunoSEQ multiplex PCR, and TCRdb's table has in-frame clones only and misses some. This sample has approximately 44,000 clones; approximately 88% occur once, and the top ten carry 6% to 8%. Sequences were obtained from PBMCs. The receptors were gathered from a woman aged 25 to 45 in good health and CMV-seronegative.

This chain connects TRBV7-8 to TRBJ2-5, with D perhaps matching TRBD2 (6 bases). Between the trimmed V and J ends, which lost 1 base and 4 bases, there was a span of 13 bases. Germline V gives CDR1 SGHVS, CDR2 FQNEAQ. The CDR3 runs 15 residues. CDR3 sequence: CASSLGRGTGETQYF. CDR3 DNA: TGTGCCAGCAGCTTAGGTCGGGGGACGGGAGAGACCCAGTACTTC.

This chain links TRBV10-3 with TRBJ2-1; the match to TRBD1 covers 10 bases. Germline V gene data show CDR1 as ENHRY and CDR2 as SYGVKD. J was trimmed by 8 bases and V by 7 bases; bases with no gene match: 5. The CDR3 is made up of 13 amino acids. In nucleotides, the CDR3 is TGTGCCATCAACCCGACAGGGGGCGATGAGCAGTTCTTC. Residues: CAINPTGGDEQFF.

The rearrangement joins TRBV15 to TRBJ2-7; a possible D gene is TRBD2 (5 bases). This CDR3 region has 14 residues. Trimming left V 5 bases short and J 0 bases short, with 11 bases between. Germline CDR1 reads LNHNV; CDR2 reads YYDKDF (reference sequence). The CDR3 nucleotides are TGTGCCACCAGCTCGCGAGGGAGCTCCTACGAGCAGTACTTC. Its protein product is CATSSRGSSYEQYF.

This rearrangement joins TRBV27 to TRBJ1-4; weak D call: TRBD1 (5 bases). The CDR3 is 17 residues long. V was trimmed by 5 bases and J by 0 bases, leaving 16 bases between them. Germline V gene sequence: CDR1 MNHEY, CDR2 SMNVEV (reference sequence). The CDR3 DNA follows: TGTGCCAGCAGTCCCGGCTGGGGGGTTTCAACTAATGAAAAACTGTTTTTT. It translates to CASSPGWGVSTNEKLFF.

CDR3 nucleotide sequence: TGTGCCAGCAGTGATGGCGGCAGGGGATCCACAGATACGCAGTATTTT. Its translation is CASSDGGRGSTDTQYF. The J gene is TRBJ2-3, the V gene TRBV6-1; tentatively, D is TRBD1 (6 bases). The CDR3 has 16 residues. Germline values: CDR1 MNHNS, CDR2 SASEGT. V was trimmed by 3 bases and J by 2 bases, leaving 15 bases between them.

CDR3 sequence: CASSFGQNYEQYF. CDR3 nucleotide sequence: TGTGCCAGCAGTTTCGGACAGAATTACGAGCAGTACTTC. The V gene is TRBV28, the J gene TRBJ2-7; a possible D gene is TRBD1 (6 bases). Trimming removed 3 bases at V and 4 bases at J, with 10 bases between. Germline assignment: CDR1 MDHEN and CDR2 SYDVKM. The CDR3 totals 13 residues.

A single count supports this clone. The CDR3 DNA is TGTGCCAGCAGTGATCTTCGTACAGATACGCAGTATTTT. As protein: CASSDLRTDTQYF. The chain joins TRBV6-1 to TRBJ2-3; no clear D. This CDR3 has 13 amino acids. Germline V gene data show CDR1 as MNHNS and CDR2 as SASEGT. V was trimmed by 3 bases and J by 3 bases, leaving 7 bases between them.